The clone carrying this TCR beta chain was found many times. Its specificity is unknown. Exclusion of patients followed from uncontrolled infection, other autoimmune disease, pregnancy or lactation. The data stem from a study of T cells in Graves' hyperthyroidism and ophthalmopathy. Study as a whole: Peripheral blood draws took place at initial diagnosis, ahead of any treatment.

Study-wide results and limits: Ophthalmopathy cases were set apart from stable hyperthyroidism by a 13 V-J model. Most thyroid clonotypes expanded above 0.001 appeared in blood too.

The source material, RNA transcripts, was used to amplify TCR beta CDR3 regions. The study used the HTBI primer set for a first-round RT-PCR of the TCR CDR3. One entry per CDR3 protein results from TCRdb running MiXCR on the multiplex PCR reads. This sample carries nearly 250,000 distinct CDR3 sequences, about 15% of them seen once, and the ten largest clones take less than 35%. This TCR came from a woman aged 18 to 35 with Graves' ophthalmopathy. The sample consisted of blood.

CDR3 region: CASSQGIGGNTGELFF. The CDR3 nucleotides read TGTGCCAGCAGCCAAGGTATCGGGGGAAACACCGGGGAGCTGTTTTTT. V and J are TRBV3-1 and TRBJ2-2, with D possibly TRBD2 on 6 matching bases. Trimming pared 1 base from V and 2 bases from J, leaving 11 bases between. The CDR3 is made up of 16 amino acids. Germline loops: CDR1 LGHDT, CDR2 YNNKEL (reference sequence).